This is a list of T cell receptor beta chains from one sample in a study of neurological immune-mediated disorders. In TCRdb, the 5' RACE reads were re-called with MiXCR into one record per CDR3 protein. The profile shows approximately 40,000 distinct CDR3 sequences, about 14% of them singletons. Source material: CD4+ T cells from blood. All receptors come from a woman aged 55-75 years with HTLV-1-associated myelopathy (HAM/TSP). Both conserved end residues are part of each CDR3. D genes are given only for firm matches. Only some rows state a clone size, as once, few, many or a class for expanded clones.

v_call	j_call	d_call	clone_size	cdr3_aa	cdr3_nt
TRBV21-1	TRBJ2-3	-	-	CASSEIHPSWGTDTQYF	TGTGCCAGCAGCGAAATCCATCCTAGTTGGGGCACAGATACGCAGTATTTT
TRBV19	TRBJ2-1	TRBD2	many	CASRKRGGQRNEQFF	TGTGCCAGTAGGAAGCGGGGGGGCCAGAGGAATGAGCAGTTCTTC
TRBV12-3/TRBV12-4	TRBJ1-2	-	many	CASSPRRLGTISGYTF	TGTGCCAGCAGTCCCCGTCGCCTTGGGACTATTTCTGGCTACACCTTC
TRBV5-1	TRBJ2-5	-	many	CASSLGQLQETQYF	TGCGCCAGCAGCTTAGGACAGCTACAAGAGACCCAGTACTTC
TRBV25-1	TRBJ1-2	TRBD1	many	CASGRQGLDGYTF	TGTGCCAGCGGTAGACAGGGTTTGGATGGCTACACCTTC
TRBV27	TRBJ2-7	-	many	CASSSIGAVYEQYF	TGTGCCAGCAGTTCAATTGGAGCGGTTTACGAGCAGTACTTC
TRBV12-3/TRBV12-4	TRBJ1-2	TRBD1	-	CASSRPPGGSHYGYTF	TGTGCCAGCAGTCGACCCCCAGGGGGCTCACATTATGGCTACACCTTC
TRBV12-3/TRBV12-4	TRBJ1-1	-	many	CASSLTGGAYTEAFF	TGTGCCAGCAGTTTGACAGGAGGGGCGTACACTGAAGCTTTCTTT
TRBV20-1	TRBJ1-1	-	many	CSARDQSREAFF	TGCAGTGCTAGAGATCAGAGTCGTGAAGCTTTCTTT
TRBV29-1	TRBJ2-1	-	many	CSVEEGRTWSSYNEQFF	TGCAGCGTTGAAGAAGGGAGGACATGGAGCTCCTACAATGAGCAGTTCTTC
TRBV10-3	TRBJ1-1	-	many	CATRVGDTEAFF	TGTGCCACGCGGGTTGGAGACACTGAAGCTTTCTTT
TRBV18	TRBJ2-7	-	-	CASSPPRDRWEQYF	TGTGCCAGCTCACCCCCCCGGGACCGCTGGGAGCAGTACTTC
TRBV19	TRBJ1-2	-	many	CASSPPGGKGYTF	TGTGCCAGTAGTCCCCCCGGGGGAAAAGGCTACACCTTC
TRBV4-2	TRBJ2-1	TRBD2	many	CASQTYSGGSSYNEQFF	TGTGCCAGCCAGACGTATAGCGGGGGAAGCTCCTACAATGAGCAGTTCTTC
TRBV7-9	TRBJ2-5	-	-	CASSRAGTKETQYF	TGTGCCAGCAGCCGTGCAGGGACCAAAGAGACCCAGTACTTC
TRBV29-1	TRBJ1-2	TRBD1	many	CSVEYLDRGRTNYGYTF	TGCAGCGTTGAATATTTGGACAGGGGGCGGACCAACTATGGCTACACCTTC